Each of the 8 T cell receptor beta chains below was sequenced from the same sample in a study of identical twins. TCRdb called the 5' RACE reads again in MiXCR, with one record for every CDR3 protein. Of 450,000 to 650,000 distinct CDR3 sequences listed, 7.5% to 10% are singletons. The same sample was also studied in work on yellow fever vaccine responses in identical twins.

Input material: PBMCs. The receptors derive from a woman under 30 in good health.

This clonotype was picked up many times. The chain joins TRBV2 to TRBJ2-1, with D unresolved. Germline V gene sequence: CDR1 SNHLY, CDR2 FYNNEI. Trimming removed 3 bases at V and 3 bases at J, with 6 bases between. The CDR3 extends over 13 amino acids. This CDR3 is CASSENNYNEQFF. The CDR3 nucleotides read TGTGCCAGCAGTGAGAACAACTACAATGAGCAGTTCTTC.

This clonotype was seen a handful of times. CDR3 sequence (DNA): TGTGCCACCAGTGATTTGGGGGGGGCCCCGAACACCGGGGAGCTGTTTTTT. It encodes CATSDLGGAPNTGELFF. V gene TRBV24-1 combines with J gene TRBJ2-2; D is possibly TRBD2 (7 bases). V lost 0 bases and J 0 bases, leaving 10 bases between the germline ends. Germline V gives CDR1 KGHDR, CDR2 SFDVKD. The CDR3 has 17 residues.

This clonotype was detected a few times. The CDR3 region is CASSGLASWSGELFF. CDR3 nucleotide sequence: TGTGCCAGCAGCGGACTAGCAAGCTGGTCCGGGGAGCTGTTTTTT. The genes are TRBV6-2 or TRBV6-3 and TRBJ2-2; 8 bases line up with TRBD2. Germline loops: CDR1 MNHEY, CDR2 SVGEGT. Unmatched junction bases numbered 9, after V lost 6 bases and J lost 6 bases. CDR3 size: 15 residues.

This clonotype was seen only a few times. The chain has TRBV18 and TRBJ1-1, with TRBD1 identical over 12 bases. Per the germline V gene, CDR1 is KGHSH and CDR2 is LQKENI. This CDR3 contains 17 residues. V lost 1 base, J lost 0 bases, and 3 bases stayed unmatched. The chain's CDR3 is CASSPQGTGGMNTEAFF. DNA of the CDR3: TGTGCCAGCTCACCACAGGGGACAGGGGGCATGAACACTGAAGCTTTCTTT.

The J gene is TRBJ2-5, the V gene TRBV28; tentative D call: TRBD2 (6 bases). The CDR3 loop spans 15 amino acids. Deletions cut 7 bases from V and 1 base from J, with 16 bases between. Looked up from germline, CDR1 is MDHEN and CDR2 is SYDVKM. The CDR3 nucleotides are TGTGCCAGCACCGTCGGGGGTCGGAGCCAAGAGACCCAGTACTTC. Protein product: CASTVGGRSQETQYF.

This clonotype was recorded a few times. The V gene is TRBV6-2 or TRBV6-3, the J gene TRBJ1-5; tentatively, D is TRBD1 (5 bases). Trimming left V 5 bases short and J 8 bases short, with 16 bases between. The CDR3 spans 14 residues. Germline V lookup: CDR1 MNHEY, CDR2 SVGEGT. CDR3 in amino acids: CASSPWGSREPQHF. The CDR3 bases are TGTGCCAGCAGTCCCTGGGGCTCCAGGGAGCCCCAGCATTTT.

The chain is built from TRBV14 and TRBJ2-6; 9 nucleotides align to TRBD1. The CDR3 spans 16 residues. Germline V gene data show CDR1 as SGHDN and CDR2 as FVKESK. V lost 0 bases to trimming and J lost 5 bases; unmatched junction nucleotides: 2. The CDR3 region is CASSQETGGWANVLTF. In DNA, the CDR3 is TGTGCCAGCAGCCAAGAAACAGGGGGCTGGGCCAACGTCCTGACTTTC.

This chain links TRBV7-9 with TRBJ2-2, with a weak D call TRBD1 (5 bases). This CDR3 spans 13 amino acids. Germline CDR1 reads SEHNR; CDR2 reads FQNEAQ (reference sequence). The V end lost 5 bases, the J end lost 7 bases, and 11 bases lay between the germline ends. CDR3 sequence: CASSQTRDGELFF. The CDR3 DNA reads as TGTGCCAGCAGCCAGACCAGGGACGGGGAGCTGTTTTTT.